This T cell receptor (beta chain) was found in a study of blood T cell repertoires in COVID-19. As for the study in general: From the United States, Italy and Spain came samples of acute and convalescent COVID-19. In each case, the material was cDNA or gDNA derived from T cells, B-cell-depleted T cells, or PBMCs.

The CDR3 spans 14 residues. From germline, CDR1 is SEHNR and CDR2 FQNEAQ (reference sequence). Unmatched junction bases numbered 8, after V lost 5 bases and J lost 9 bases. Sequencing used immunoSEQ multiplex PCR; TCRdb keeps in-frame clones, though not all of them. Of approximately 69,000 clones detected, under 90% appear once; the ten largest clones hold 10% to 15%. The chain uses TRBV7-9 and TRBJ2-1; 9 bases align to TRBD1. The sequenced sample consisted of peripheral blood. The TCR was taken from a man aged 50 to 59 with COVID-19, enrolled during active disease. CDR3 nucleotides: TGTGCCAGCAGCCCTAGGGGACAGGGAGGTGAGCAGTTCTTC. It yields the protein CASSPRGQGGEQFF.